This TCR beta chain was identified during a study of PD-L1 blockade in urothelial cancer. Germline V gene data show CDR1 as MNHEY and CDR2 as SMNVEV (reference sequence). CDR3 size: 15 residues. Trimming removed 6 bases from V and 2 bases from J; junction bases left unmatched: 3. Produced via immunoSEQ multiplex PCR; TCRdb's table is partial and in-frame only. The table records tens of thousands of clones, roughly 84% of them present only once. The sample in question was PBMCs, obtained around atezolizumab (anti-PD-L1) treatment. The chain recombines TRBV27 with TRBJ2-3; 12 bases match TRBD2. This TCR was sampled from a man between 40 and 49 years old with urothelial cancer. The CDR3 here is CASRLAGGLTDTQYF. The CDR3 nucleotides are TGTGCCAGCAGACTAGCGGGAGGACTCACAGATACGCAGTATTTT.